The 7 T cell receptor beta chains below were found in one sample sequenced in a study of T cell repertoires in cytomegalovirus infection. MiXCR, applied by TCRdb to the reads, yields one record per CDR3 protein. The table includes approximately 910,000 distinct CDR3 sequences, roughly 30% detected once. Their antigen targets remain unknown. The starting material was cultured CD8+ T cells from PBMCs, obtained from culture after CMV antigen stimulation. The receptors here all came from a human donor in good health (CMV status not recorded). Some clones in this sample may be carry-over from other donors' samples.

This clonotype was counted at least ten times. The gene calls are TRBV7-8 and TRBJ2-4, with TRBD1 matching over 8 bases. Per the germline V gene, CDR1 is SGHVS and CDR2 is FQNEAQ. The CDR3 runs to 13 residues. Trimming cost V 5 bases and J 7 bases; bases outside gene matches: 4. The CDR3 DNA sequence: TGTGCCAGCAGCACGACAGGGGCGAACATTCAGTACTTC. This translates into CASSTTGANIQYF.

This chain uses TRBV29-1 with TRBJ2-7, with TRBD2 as a possible D gene (6 bases). The germline V and J ends were trimmed by 4 bases and 3 bases, with 10 bases remaining between them. Germline values: CDR1 SQVTM, CDR2 ANQGSEA. The CDR3 is 12 amino acids. In DNA, the CDR3 is TGCAGCGTTGGTACCGGGGGCTACGAGCAGTACTTC. Translating gives CSVGTGGYEQYF.

The chain combines TRBV10-3 with TRBJ2-7; no clear D gene. Germline loops: CDR1 ENHRY, CDR2 SYGVKD. CDR3 length: 12 amino acids. V shed 10 bases and J shed 1 base, with 11 bases lying between them. The CDR3 loop reads CATRTESYEQYF. The CDR3 DNA reads as TGTGCCACCAGAACAGAATCCTACGAGCAGTACTTC.

The J gene is TRBJ1-3, the V gene TRBV27; D is possibly TRBD1 (5 bases). This CDR3 spans 15 amino acids. Deletions cut 2 bases from V and 0 bases from J, with 8 bases between. Germline V CDR1 and CDR2: MNHEY, SMNVEV (reference sequence). The CDR3 nucleotides read TGTGCCAGCAGTTTAGGGAGGGGCTCTGGAAACACCATATATTTT. Protein product: CASSLGRGSGNTIYF.

This chain connects TRBV15 to TRBJ2-1, with TRBD1 matching over 8 bases. The length of the CDR3 is 14 residues. The V gene end was trimmed by 5 bases and the J gene end by 3 bases; junction bases not matched to a gene: 3. CDR1 and CDR2 from the germline V gene are LNHNV and YYDKDF (reference sequence). The CDR3 nucleotides read TGTGCCACCAGCGACAGGGGAAACTACAATGAGCAGTTCTTC. As protein: CATSDRGNYNEQFF.

The table lists this clonotype with many counts. The chain uses TRBV11-2 and TRBJ2-3; perhaps TRBD2 as D (7 bases). Per the germline V gene, CDR1 is SGHAT and CDR2 is FQNNGV. Between the trimmed V and J ends, which lost 3 bases and 4 bases, there was a span of 17 bases. The CDR3 extends over 16 amino acids. CDR3 nucleotides: TGTGCCAGCAGCTTCTCACGTGGGGGGGCTCCAGATACGCAGTATTTT. Its translation: CASSFSRGGAPDTQYF.

This clonotype was found a few times. V usage is TRBV4-1 and J usage is TRBJ1-5; a weak D match, TRBD1 (6 bases). Trimming pared 1 base from V and 2 bases from J, leaving 12 bases between. CDR1 and CDR2 (germline): MGHRA, YSYEKL. CDR3 length equals 16 residues. The CDR3 coding sequence is TGCGCCAGCAGCCAAGGAGGGGGGCTAGGCAATCAGCCCCAGCATTTT. This translates into CASSQGGGLGNQPQHF.